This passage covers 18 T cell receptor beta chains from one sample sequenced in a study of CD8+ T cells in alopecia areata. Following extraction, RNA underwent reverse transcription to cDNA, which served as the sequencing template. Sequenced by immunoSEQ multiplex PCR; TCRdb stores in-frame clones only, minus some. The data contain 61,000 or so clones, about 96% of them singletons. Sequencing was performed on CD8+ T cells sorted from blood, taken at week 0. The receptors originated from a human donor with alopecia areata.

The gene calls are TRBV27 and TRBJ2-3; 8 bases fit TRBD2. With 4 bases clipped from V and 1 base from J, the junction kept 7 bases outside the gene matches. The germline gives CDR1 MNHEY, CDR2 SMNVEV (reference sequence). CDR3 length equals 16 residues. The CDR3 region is CASSSLRGGGTDTQYF. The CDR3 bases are TGTGCCAGCAGTTCCTTACGGGGGGGCGGCACAGATACGCAGTATTTT.

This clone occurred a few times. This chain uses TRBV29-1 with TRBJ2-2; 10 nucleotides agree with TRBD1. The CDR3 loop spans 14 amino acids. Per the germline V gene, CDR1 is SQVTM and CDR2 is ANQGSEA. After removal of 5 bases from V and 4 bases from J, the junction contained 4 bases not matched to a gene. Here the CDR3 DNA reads TGCAGCGTTCGACAGGGGGCTGCCACCGGGGAGCTGTTTTTT. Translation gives CSVRQGAATGELFF.

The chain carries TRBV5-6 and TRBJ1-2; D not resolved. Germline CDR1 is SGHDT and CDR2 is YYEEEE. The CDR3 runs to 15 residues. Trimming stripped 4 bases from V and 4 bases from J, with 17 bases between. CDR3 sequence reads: CASSVDSGGIYGYTF. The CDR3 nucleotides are TGTGCCAGCAGCGTGGATTCGGGTGGGATCTATGGCTACACCTTC.

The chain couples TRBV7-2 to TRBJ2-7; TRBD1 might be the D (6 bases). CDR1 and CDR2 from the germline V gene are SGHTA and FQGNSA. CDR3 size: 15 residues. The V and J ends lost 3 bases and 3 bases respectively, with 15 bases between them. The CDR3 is CASSFYSGQFYEQYF. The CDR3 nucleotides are TGTGCCAGCAGCTTTTATTCGGGACAATTCTACGAGCAGTACTTC.

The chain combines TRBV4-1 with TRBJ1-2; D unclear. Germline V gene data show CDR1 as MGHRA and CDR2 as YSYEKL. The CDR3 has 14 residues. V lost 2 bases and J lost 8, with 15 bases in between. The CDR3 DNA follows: TGCGCCAGCAGCCAATTTCGCGGCACGCGGGGCTACACCTTC. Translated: CASSQFRGTRGYTF.

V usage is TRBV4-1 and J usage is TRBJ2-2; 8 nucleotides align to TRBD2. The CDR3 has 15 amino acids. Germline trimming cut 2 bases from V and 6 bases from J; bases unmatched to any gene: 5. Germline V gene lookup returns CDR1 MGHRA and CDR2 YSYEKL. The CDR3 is CASSQLLSGAGELFF. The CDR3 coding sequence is TGCGCCAGCAGCCAACTCCTTAGCGGGGCCGGGGAGCTGTTTTTT.

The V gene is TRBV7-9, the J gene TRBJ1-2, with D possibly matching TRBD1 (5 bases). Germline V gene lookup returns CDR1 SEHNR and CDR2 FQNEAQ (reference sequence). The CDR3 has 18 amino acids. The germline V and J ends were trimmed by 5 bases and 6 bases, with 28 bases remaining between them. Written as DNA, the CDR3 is TGTGCCAGCAGCCCAACTACAACCTCGGTTCAGGGCATTGATGGCTACACCTTC. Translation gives CASSPTTTSVQGIDGYTF.

This CDR3 is CASSSYNTDTQYF. The CDR3 DNA follows: TGTGCCAGCAGCTCATATAACACAGATACGCAGTATTTT. J is TRBJ2-3 and V is TRBV13; D is undetermined. This CDR3 comprises 13 residues. Germline-derived CDR1 and CDR2 are PRHDT and FYEKMQ (reference sequence). V lost 4 bases, J lost 2 bases, and 7 bases lay in between.

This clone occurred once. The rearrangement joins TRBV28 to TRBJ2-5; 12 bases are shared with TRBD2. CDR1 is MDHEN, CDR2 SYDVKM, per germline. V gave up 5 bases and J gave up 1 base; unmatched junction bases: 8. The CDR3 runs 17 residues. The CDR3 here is CASSKRLTSGGQETQYF. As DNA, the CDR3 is TGTGCCAGCAGTAAACGCCTGACTAGCGGGGGCCAAGAGACCCAGTACTTC.

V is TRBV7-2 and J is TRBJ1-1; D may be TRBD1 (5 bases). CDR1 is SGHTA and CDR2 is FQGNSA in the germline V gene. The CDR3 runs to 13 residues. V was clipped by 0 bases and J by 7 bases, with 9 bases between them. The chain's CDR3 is CASSLAGPGEAFF. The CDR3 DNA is TGTGCCAGCAGCTTAGCGGGGCCAGGTGAAGCTTTCTTT.

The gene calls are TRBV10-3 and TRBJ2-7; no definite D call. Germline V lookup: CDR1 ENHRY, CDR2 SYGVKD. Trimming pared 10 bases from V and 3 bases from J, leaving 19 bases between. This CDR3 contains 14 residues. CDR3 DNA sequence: TGTGCCACCCGTTTGGGCGAAGCCTTCTACGAGCAGTACTTC. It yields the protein CATRLGEAFYEQYF.

Here the CDR3 DNA reads TGTGCCAGCAGCTTGGGAGGGCAACCCTACGAGCAGTACTTC. It translates to CASSLGGQPYEQYF. V usage is TRBV5-6 and J usage is TRBJ2-7, with D maybe TRBD2 (5 bases). This CDR3 has 14 amino acids. Trimming removed 0 bases from V and 2 bases from J, with 9 bases in between. Germline V gene data show CDR1 as SGHDT and CDR2 as YYEEEE.

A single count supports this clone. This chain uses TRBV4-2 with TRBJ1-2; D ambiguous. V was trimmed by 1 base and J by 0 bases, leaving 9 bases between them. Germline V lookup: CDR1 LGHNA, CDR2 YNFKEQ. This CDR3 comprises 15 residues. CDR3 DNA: TGTGCCAGCAGCCAAGGCAACGGACCTAACTATGGCTACACCTTC. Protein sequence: CASSQGNGPNYGYTF.

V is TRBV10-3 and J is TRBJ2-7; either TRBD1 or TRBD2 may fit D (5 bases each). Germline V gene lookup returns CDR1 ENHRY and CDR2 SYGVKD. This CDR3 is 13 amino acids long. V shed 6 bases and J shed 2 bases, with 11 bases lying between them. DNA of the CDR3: TGTGCCATCAGCGCCGGGGCCACCTACGAGCAGTACTTC. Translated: CAISAGATYEQYF.

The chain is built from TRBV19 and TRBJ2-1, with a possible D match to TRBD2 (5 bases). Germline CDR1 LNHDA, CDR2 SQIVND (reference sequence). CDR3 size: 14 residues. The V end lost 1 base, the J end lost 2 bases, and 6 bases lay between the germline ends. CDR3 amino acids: CASSIGGPYNEQFF. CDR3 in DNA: TGTGCCAGTAGTATAGGCGGGCCCTACAATGAGCAGTTCTTC.

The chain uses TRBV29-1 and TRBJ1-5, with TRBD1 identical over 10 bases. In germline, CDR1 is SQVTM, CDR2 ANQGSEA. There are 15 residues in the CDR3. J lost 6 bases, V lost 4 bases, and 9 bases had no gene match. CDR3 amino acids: CSVGDRDRGGQPQHF. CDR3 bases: TGCAGCGTTGGGGACCGGGACAGGGGTGGTCAGCCCCAGCATTTT.

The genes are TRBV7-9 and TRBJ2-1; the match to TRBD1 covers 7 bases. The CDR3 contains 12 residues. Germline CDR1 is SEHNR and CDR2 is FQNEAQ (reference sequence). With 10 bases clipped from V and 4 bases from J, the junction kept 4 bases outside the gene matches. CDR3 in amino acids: CATGQEYNEQFF. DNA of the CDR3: TGTGCCACCGGACAGGAGTACAATGAGCAGTTCTTC.

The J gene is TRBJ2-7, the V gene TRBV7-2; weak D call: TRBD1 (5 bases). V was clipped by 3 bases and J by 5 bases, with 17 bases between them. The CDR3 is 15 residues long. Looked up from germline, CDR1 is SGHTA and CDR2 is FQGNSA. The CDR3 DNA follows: TGTGCCAGCAGCTTCCTACAGGCCCCTGACGACGAGCAGTACTTC. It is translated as CASSFLQAPDDEQYF.